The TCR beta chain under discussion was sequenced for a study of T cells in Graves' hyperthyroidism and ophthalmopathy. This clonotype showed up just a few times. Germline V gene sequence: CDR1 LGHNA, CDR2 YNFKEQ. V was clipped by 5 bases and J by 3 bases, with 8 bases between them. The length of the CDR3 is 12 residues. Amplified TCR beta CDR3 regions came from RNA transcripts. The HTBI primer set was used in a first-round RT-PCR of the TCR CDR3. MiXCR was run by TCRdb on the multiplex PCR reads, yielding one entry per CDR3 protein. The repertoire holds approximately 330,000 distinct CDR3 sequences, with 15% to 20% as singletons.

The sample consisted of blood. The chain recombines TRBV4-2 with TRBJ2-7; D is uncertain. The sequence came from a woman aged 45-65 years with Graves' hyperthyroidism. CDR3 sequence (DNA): TGTGCCAGCAGCGGGATGAACTACGAGCAGTACTTC. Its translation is CASSGMNYEQYF.